This T cell receptor (beta chain) emerged from a study of blood T cell repertoires in COVID-19. Overall study context: PBMCs, B-cell-depleted T cells, or T cells provided the cDNA or gDNA that made up the material.

Generated by immunoSEQ multiplex PCR, the TCRdb table keeps only in-frame clones and is missing some. The sample holds 310,000 or so clones, about 91% seen once. V was pared by 0 bases and J by 0 bases, with 11 bases between. The CDR3 sequence is 16 residues long. Germline CDR1 LGHNA, CDR2 YNFKEQ. Source material: peripheral blood. The V and J genes are TRBV4-2 and TRBJ2-5; D uncertain. The TCR comes from a man in his thirties or forties with COVID-19, enrolled during active disease. CDR3 protein: CASSQDPAGYQETQYF. The CDR3 DNA reads as TGTGCCAGCAGCCAAGATCCGGCAGGATACCAAGAGACCCAGTACTTC.